This T cell receptor beta chain was found in a study of blood T cell repertoires in COVID-19. Authors' methods: By means of reference gene primer amplification, nucleated cell counts were estimated. Profiling relied on immunoSEQ multiplex PCR, and the TCRdb table lists in-frame clones only, not all of them. V and J calls plus clone size are reproduced from that table; the DNA served to infer D and trimming. The table includes roughly 250,000 clones, roughly nine tenths detected once. This CDR3 contains 19 residues. The V end lost 0 bases, the J end lost 0 bases, and 20 bases lay between the germline ends. Looked up from germline, CDR1 is SGHNT and CDR2 is YYREEE (reference sequence).

This chain joins TRBV5-4 and TRBJ2-3; D unresolved. The receptor was derived from a woman under 40 with COVID-19, enrolled during active disease. Input material: peripheral blood. The CDR3 loop is CASSLATPALSDSTDTQYF. CDR3 nucleotides: TGTGCCAGCAGCTTGGCGACCCCAGCCCTAAGCGACAGCACAGATACGCAGTATTTT. Drawing the rest from reference TRBV5-4 and TRBJ2-3, the complete variable domain is ETGVTQSPTHLIKTRGQQVTLRCSSQSGHNTVSWYQQALGQGPQFIFQYYREEENGRGNFPPRFSGLQFPNYSSELNVNALELDDSALYLCASSLATPALSDSTDTQYFGPGTRLTVL.